Shown below are 27 T cell receptor beta chains from a single sample sequenced in a study of cytomegalovirus exposure and HLA in healthy donors. Use of 60 Vbeta and 13 Jbeta primers characterized the PCR. The method was immunoSEQ multiplex PCR; TCRdb's version includes in-frame clones alone and lacks a portion of them. The table lists 120,000 to 150,000 clones, 84% of them singletons. Sequencing was done on a sample of PBMCs. The source is a boy aged 2-9 years in good health and CMV-seronegative.

The V call is TRBV28, the J call TRBJ2-7, with 7 bases that match TRBD1. The germline V gene encodes CDR1 MDHEN and CDR2 SYDVKM. V lost 7 bases to trimming and J lost 2 bases; unmatched junction nucleotides: 5. CDR3 length equals 13 residues. This CDR3 is CASKGAIPYEQYF. CDR3 DNA sequence: TGTGCCAGCAAGGGGGCTATCCCCTACGAGCAGTACTTC. The variable domain in full, completed from reference TRBV28 and TRBJ2-7, reads DVKVTQSSRYLVKRTGEKVFLECVQDMDHENMFWYRQDPGLGLRLIYFSYDVKMKEKGDIPEGYSVSREKKERFSLILESASTNQTSMYLCASKGAIPYEQYFGPGTRLTVT.

The J gene is TRBJ2-3, the V gene TRBV5-4, with 9 bases lining up with TRBD2. Germline trimming cut 4 bases from V and 7 bases from J; bases unmatched to any gene: 10. The CDR3 consists of 15 residues. Germline assignment: CDR1 SGHNT and CDR2 YYREEE (reference sequence). For the CDR3, the DNA is TGTGCCAGCAGCCAGTCGGGACTAGCTCTCCATACGCAGTATTTT. It specifies CASSQSGLALHTQYF. The variable domain in full, with the rest retrieved from reference TRBV5-4 and TRBJ2-3, is ETGVTQSPTHLIKTRGQQVTLRCSSQSGHNTVSWYQQALGQGPQFIFQYYREEENGRGNFPPRFSGLQFPNYSSELNVNALELDDSALYLCASSQSGLALHTQYFGPGTRLTVL.

The chain uses TRBV6-5 and TRBJ2-2, with 7 nucleotides matching TRBD1. There are 14 residues in the CDR3. V was pared by 7 bases and J by 5 bases, with 7 bases of the junction left unmatched. The V gene's germline CDR1 is MNHEY and CDR2 SVGAGI. The CDR3 DNA reads as TGTGCCAGCACTAGACAGGGAAAGACCGGGGAGCTGTTTTTT. Its protein product is CASTRQGKTGELFF.

This rearrangement joins TRBV10-3 to TRBJ2-1; the match to TRBD2 covers 9 bases. V was pared by 4 bases and J by 12 bases, with 16 bases of the junction left unmatched. The CDR3 is 16 residues long. Per germline, CDR1 ENHRY and CDR2 SYGVKD. CDR3 sequence reads: CAISVMGGGGTGWQFF. CDR3 DNA: TGTGCCATCAGTGTAATGGGCGGGGGGGGCACAGGGTGGCAGTTCTTC.

The rearrangement links TRBV6-4 to TRBJ2-1; D is possibly TRBD1 (5 bases). The CDR3 sequence is 14 residues long. V was cut by 3 bases and J by 7 bases, with 13 bases left in between. Germline values: CDR1 MRHNA, CDR2 SNTAGT. For the CDR3, the DNA is TGTGCCAGCAGTGAAGGACACTTGGGTAATGAGCAGTTCTTC. This sequence encodes CASSEGHLGNEQFF.

The table lists this clone with a count of one. This rearrangement joins TRBV10-3 to TRBJ2-5; 13 positions match TRBD2. The CDR3 covers 16 residues. CDR1 is ENHRY, CDR2 SYGVKD, per germline. Trimming took 4 bases from V and 2 from J; bases not matched to a gene: 4. Here the CDR3 DNA reads TGTGCCATCAGTGCCTCACTAGCGGGAGGGCAAGAGACCCAGTACTTC. Its protein is CAISASLAGGQETQYF.

This chain joins TRBV7-6 and TRBJ1-1; D gene uncertain. The germline V gene encodes CDR1 SGHVS and CDR2 FNYEAQ. The V gene lost 2 bases and the J gene lost 0 bases, with 7 bases spanning the gap. CDR3 length: 14 amino acids. The CDR3: CASSLPGLNTEAFF. The CDR3 DNA sequence: TGTGCCAGCAGCTTACCGGGGTTGAACACTGAAGCTTTCTTT. Combining the CDR3 with reference TRBV7-6 and TRBJ1-1 gives the whole variable domain GAGVSQSPRYKVTKRGQDVALRCDPISGHVSLYWYRQALGQGPEFLTYFNYEAQQDKSGLPNDRFSAERPEGSISTLTIQRTEQRDSAMYRCASSLPGLNTEAFFGQGTRLTVV.

The chain carries TRBV7-3 and TRBJ1-2; maybe TRBD1 (5 bases). From germline, CDR1 is SGHTA and CDR2 FQGTGA. V was shortened by 3 bases and J by 6 bases, with 11 bases between the two germline ends. This CDR3 comprises 13 residues. CDR3 sequence (DNA): TGTGCCAGCAGCTTGCAGGGTCAGGATGGCTACACCTTC. This gives the protein CASSLQGQDGYTF.

The CDR3 nucleotides read TGTGCCAGCAGTTCCTTTAGCGGGAGTCCCCCAGATACGCAGTATTTT. Translation: CASSSFSGSPPDTQYF. The chain uses TRBV27 and TRBJ2-3, with 9 bases fitting TRBD2. Germline CDR1 is MNHEY and CDR2 is SMNVEV (reference sequence). V lost 4 bases to trimming and J lost 4 bases; unmatched junction nucleotides: 9. The CDR3 length is 16 residues.

The chain uses TRBV6-5 and TRBJ1-1; D may be TRBD1 (6 bases). CDR1 is MNHEY and CDR2 is SVGAGI in the germline V gene. The CDR3 is made up of 15 amino acids. The V end was cut by 6 bases, the J end by 11 bases, with 25 bases between. The CDR3, as DNA: TGTGCCAGCAGACGACGGGAGGGCGTGGCAGGGGAGGCTTTCTTT. Protein product: CASRRREGVAGEAFF.

V usage is TRBV4-1 and J usage is TRBJ1-2, with 7 bases aligning to TRBD1. There are 16 residues in the CDR3. V lost 3 bases to trimming and J lost 1 base; unmatched junction nucleotides: 8. CDR1 and CDR2 from the germline V gene are MGHRA and YSYEKL. The CDR3 sequence is CASSQAGTDYNYGYTF. As DNA, the CDR3 is TGCGCCAGCAGCCAGGCCGGGACAGACTATAACTATGGCTACACCTTC.

The chain employs TRBV5-5 and TRBJ1-2; 9 bases align to TRBD1. Germline V lookup: CDR1 SGHKS, CDR2 YYEKEE (reference sequence). The CDR3 totals 17 residues. Trimming took 3 bases from V and 3 from J; bases not matched to a gene: 12. The CDR3 DNA is TGTGCCAGCAGCTCAACGCCTCGGGACAGGGCTGACTATGGCTACACCTTC. Protein: CASSSTPRDRADYGYTF. Combining the CDR3 with reference TRBV5-5 and TRBJ1-2 gives the whole variable domain DAGVTQSPTHLIKTRGQQVTLRCSPISGHKSVSWYQQVLGQGPQFIFQYYEKEERGRGNFPDRFSARQFPNYSSELNVNALLLGDSALYLCASSSTPRDRADYGYTFGSGTRLTVV.

The chain couples TRBV7-3 to TRBJ2-1; the match to TRBD2 covers 11 bases. The germline gives CDR1 SGHTA, CDR2 FQGTGA. The CDR3 extends over 18 amino acids. With 2 bases clipped from V and 8 bases from J, the junction kept 14 bases outside the gene matches. In DNA, the CDR3 is TGTGCCAGCAGCTTAGGTACTAGCGGGGGACCCCGTTTCTATGAGCAGTTCTTC. It translates to CASSLGTSGGPRFYEQFF.

The chain has TRBV4-3 and TRBJ1-2; TRBD1 might be the D (5 bases). V was cut by 0 bases and J by 5 bases, with 25 bases left in between. CDR1 is LGHNA and CDR2 is YSLEER in the germline V gene. The CDR3 covers 19 residues. The CDR3 spells CASSQDLGMRQGTIYGYTF. The CDR3 DNA is TGCGCCAGCAGCCAAGATCTTGGGATGCGGCAGGGAACAATTTATGGCTACACCTTC.

The J gene is TRBJ2-2, the V gene TRBV9, with TRBD2 identical over 15 bases. CDR3 length: 19 residues. V was clipped by 4 bases and J by 4 bases; unmatched bases: 11. The germline V gene encodes CDR1 SGDLS and CDR2 YYNGEE. CDR3 in DNA: TGTGCCAGCAGCCCGAGAGGACTAGCGGGAGGGCCAGGCACCGGGGAGCTGTTTTTT. Encoded protein: CASSPRGLAGGPGTGELFF.

This chain connects TRBV2 to TRBJ1-3, with a tentative D call TRBD1 (5 bases). Trimming shortened V by 4 bases and J by 0 bases, and 10 bases separated the two germline ends. The CDR3 covers 15 residues. Germline CDR1 SNHLY, CDR2 FYNNEI. The CDR3 nucleotides read TGTGCCAGCAGTGCACAGGCGAGCTCTGGAAACACCATATATTTT. Its translation: CASSAQASSGNTIYF.

The V and J genes are TRBV27 and TRBJ2-3; a weak D match, TRBD2 (5 bases). In germline, CDR1 is MNHEY, CDR2 SMNVEV (reference sequence). The length of the CDR3 is 15 residues. V was trimmed by 4 bases and J by 4 bases, leaving 15 bases between them. The CDR3 DNA reads as TGTGCCAGCAGTTCCCCCGGGGTTCCTGCAGATACGCAGTATTTT. Residues: CASSSPGVPADTQYF.

CDR3 nucleotides: TGCGCCAGCAGCTTGAGCCTAGCGGGAGGGCCCGGCACAGATACGCAGTATTTT. Translation gives CASSLSLAGGPGTDTQYF. The V and J genes are TRBV5-1 and TRBJ2-3, with 12 positions matching TRBD2. This CDR3 is built from 18 residues. The V gene's germline CDR1 is SGHRS and CDR2 YFSETQ. The V and J ends lost 1 base and 1 base, in that order; junction bases with no gene match: 7.

The chain carries TRBV9 and TRBJ2-3; 12 nucleotides line up with TRBD2. The CDR3 consists of 14 residues. J gave up 6 bases and V 7 bases, and 6 bases lay outside the gene matches. The germline V gene has CDR1 SGDLS and CDR2 YYNGEE. The CDR3 bases are TGTGCCAGCGGCCCTAGCGGGGGGGGCGATACGCAGTATTTT. Its translation: CASGPSGGGDTQYF.

The count of this clone is one. This chain joins TRBV4-3 and TRBJ1-1, with 8 nucleotides matching TRBD1. Unmatched junction bases numbered 6, after V lost 2 bases and J lost 4 bases. There are 15 residues in the CDR3. Germline-derived CDR1 and CDR2 are LGHNA and YSLEER. CDR3 nucleotide sequence: TGCGCCAGCAGCCAAAAAATACAGGGGGGCACTGAAGCTTTCTTT. Translation gives CASSQKIQGGTEAFF.

The chain employs TRBV2 and TRBJ2-5, with D possibly being TRBD2 (7 bases). Trimming took off 7 bases at V and 5 bases at J, with 11 bases between the two ends. Germline V gene data show CDR1 as SNHLY and CDR2 as FYNNEI. This CDR3 comprises 12 residues. The CDR3 DNA reads as TGTGCCAGCATCGGGGGGCGTGAGACCCAGTACTTC. Its protein product is CASIGGRETQYF.

This chain connects TRBV5-1 to TRBJ2-5; perhaps TRBD2 as D (6 bases). CDR1 is SGHRS, CDR2 YFSETQ, per germline. CDR3 size: 14 residues. V was clipped by 5 bases and J by 5 bases, with 16 bases between them. The CDR3 sequence: CASSSGRGFETQYF. CDR3 sequence (DNA): TGCGCCAGCAGTTCGGGACGGGGGTTTGAGACCCAGTACTTC.

The chain employs TRBV19 and TRBJ2-7; 14 nucleotides match TRBD2. The CDR3 consists of 15 residues. V shed 8 bases and J 3 bases; nucleotides not matched to a gene: 6. CDR1 and CDR2 from the germline V gene are LNHDA and SQIVND (reference sequence). CDR3 sequence reads: CASSGTSGSFYEQYF. As DNA, the CDR3 is TGTGCCAGTTCCGGGACTAGCGGGAGCTTCTACGAGCAGTACTTC.

This chain joins TRBV7-9 and TRBJ2-7; 8 nucleotides agree with TRBD1. CDR1 is SEHNR and CDR2 is FQNEAQ in the germline V gene (reference sequence). The CDR3 runs to 15 residues. V gave up 5 bases and J gave up 4 bases; unmatched junction bases: 10. The CDR3 spells CASSDTDRVKYEQYF. Written as DNA, the CDR3 is TGTGCCAGCAGCGACACGGACAGGGTGAAATACGAGCAGTACTTC.

The chain couples TRBV15 to TRBJ2-3, with 7 bases matching TRBD2. The CDR3 has 16 amino acids. Germline values: CDR1 LNHNV, CDR2 YYDKDF (reference sequence). The V gene end was trimmed by 1 base and the J gene end by 4 bases; junction bases not matched to a gene: 8. The CDR3 loop reads CATSRAGRDGADTQYF. The DNA of the CDR3 is TGTGCCACCAGCAGAGCGGGGAGGGACGGAGCAGATACGCAGTATTTT.

This clone was recorded once. The same CDR3 also results from other DNA sequences found in this sample. For the CDR3, the DNA is TGTGCCAGCAGCACCGGGACTAGCGGGGGACAAGAGACCCAGTACTTC. Protein sequence: CASSTGTSGGQETQYF. V gene TRBV7-9 combines with J gene TRBJ2-5; 14 nucleotides line up with TRBD2. V lost 5 bases and J lost 2; bases outside the gene matches: 4. CDR1 is SEHNR and CDR2 is FQNEAQ in the germline V gene (reference sequence). The CDR3 loop spans 16 amino acids.

This rearrangement joins TRBV19 to TRBJ1-2; D not certain. The CDR3 contains 14 residues. Germline CDR1 and CDR2: LNHDA and SQIVND (reference sequence). V lost 2 bases, J lost 3 bases, and 10 bases lay in between. The CDR3: CASSILSGDYGYTF. The CDR3 bases are TGTGCCAGTAGTATATTGTCCGGAGACTATGGCTACACCTTC.